Described below is a single T cell receptor (beta chain) sequence and its context. The data are from a study of blood T cell repertoires in COVID-19. About the research overall: Researchers got acute and convalescent COVID-19 samples from the United States, Italy and Spain.

V was shortened by 4 bases and J by 7 bases, with 26 bases between the two germline ends. From germline, CDR1 is SGHTA and CDR2 FQGNSA. The CDR3 totals 18 residues. Method: immunoSEQ multiplex PCR; TCRdb's copy keeps in-frame clones and lacks some. The sample consists of almost 300,000 clones, about 90% of them appearing once. This clonotype was sampled from a woman aged 25 to 39 with COVID-19, enrolled during active disease. The sequenced sample was peripheral blood. The V and J genes are TRBV7-2 and TRBJ2-1; D perhaps matches TRBD2 (5 bases). The CDR3 region is CASSYVGRGWGSINEQFF. In DNA form, the CDR3 reads TGTGCCAGCAGCTACGTCGGTCGCGGGTGGGGAAGTATTAATGAGCAGTTCTTC.